This T cell receptor beta chain originates from a study of cytomegalovirus exposure and HLA in healthy donors. Sequenced by immunoSEQ multiplex PCR; TCRdb stores in-frame clones only, minus some. The sample yields 55,000 to 70,000 clones, about 90% seen once. CDR3 size: 15 residues. The V end lost 2 bases, the J end lost 3 bases, and 11 bases lay between the germline ends. The germline V gene encodes CDR1 LNHDA and CDR2 SQIVND (reference sequence). On this clone itself: Its matching antigen is unknown.

Overall study results and limits: The classifier, whose performance was assessed in both the original and validation cohorts, reportedly diagnosed cytomegalovirus status with high specificity and sensitivity.

Input material: PBMCs. The chain recombines TRBV19 with TRBJ2-1; maybe TRBD2 (5 bases). This TCR was recovered from a man aged 18 to 30 in good health and CMV-seronegative. CDR3 sequence: CASSILWESYNEQFF. Written as DNA, the CDR3 is TGTGCCAGTAGTATATTGTGGGAGAGCTACAATGAGCAGTTCTTC.